A single sample is the source of the 5 T cell receptor beta chains below, sequenced in a study of vaccination effects on CD4 cells after COVID-19 (dated by TCRdb to between 2021 and 2023). These receptors have no known antigen. The library was obtained by the immunoSEQ multiplex PCR assay. Not all clones reach the TCRdb copy of this immuneACCESS table, which keeps in-frame sequences only. Checked studies attribute under half of the gap to unresolved V genes and leave the rest unexplained. This sample has roughly 24,000 clones in its table, and around 70% of those were observed once. Jointly, the top ten make up roughly 10% of the sample. In the ViraFEST assay, PBMC were stimulated with viral peptide pools, and TCR sequencing was then used to find antigen-specific CD4+ T cell clonotypes based on their expansion. After about 9 days of culture, CD4+ T cells were isolated with the EasySep CD4+ T cell isolation kit. Participants received two doses of either the BNT162b2 or the mRNA-1273 mRNA SARS-CoV-2 vaccine.

The specimen comprised CD4+ T cells from PBMCs cultured with HCoV-NL63 spike peptides, sampled after COVID-19 vaccination. What the cell subset or site label conveys for this sample: HCoV-NL63 spike overlapping peptide pool stimulation. The receptors originated from a human donor who received a COVID-19 vaccine.

V is TRBV5-1 and J is TRBJ2-7; TRBD2 matches 14 bases. This CDR3 is built from 16 residues. Germline CDR1 SGHRS, CDR2 YFSETQ. The V segment lost 4 bases and the J segment 5 bases; nucleotides outside the gene matches: 8. The chain's CDR3 is CASSLGLAGGSHEQYF. The DNA for the CDR3 is TGCGCCAGCAGCCTCGGACTAGCGGGAGGATCCCACGAGCAGTACTTC.

The chain links TRBV5-5 to TRBJ1-4; 8 bases are a match to TRBD1. The V segment lost 2 bases and the J segment 0 bases; nucleotides outside the gene matches: 6. Per germline, CDR1 SGHKS and CDR2 YYEKEE (reference sequence). The CDR3 covers 17 residues. The CDR3 coding sequence is TGTGCCAGCAGCTTCCGGCCGGGACAGGCAACTAATGAAAAACTGTTTTTT. Amino acid sequence: CASSFRPGQATNEKLFF.

The CDR3 sequence is CASSIPRSSGANVLTF. In DNA, the CDR3 is TGTGCCAGTAGTATCCCCCGAAGCTCTGGGGCCAACGTCCTGACTTTC. The V and J genes are TRBV19 and TRBJ2-6; D remains ambiguous. V lost 3 bases, J lost 0 bases, and 9 bases lay in between. Germline V gene data show CDR1 as LNHDA and CDR2 as SQIVND (reference sequence). The CDR3 loop spans 16 amino acids. The full variable domain, in which reference TRBV19 and TRBJ2-6 provide the parts outside the CDR3, is DGGITQSPKYLFRKEGQNVTLSCEQNLNHDAMYWYRQDPGQGLRLIYYSQIVNDFQKGDIAEGYSVSREKKESFPLTVTSAQKNPTAFYLCASSIPRSSGANVLTFGAGSRLTVL.

The rearrangement uses TRBV5-1 and TRBJ2-3; D uncertain. CDR1 is SGHRS, CDR2 YFSETQ, per germline. V lost 4 bases and J lost 2, with 5 bases in between. CDR3 length: 12 residues. Here the CDR3 reads CASSPATDTQYF. The DNA of the CDR3 is TGCGCCAGCAGCCCCGCCACAGATACGCAGTATTTT. Full variable domain (remainder filled in from reference TRBV5-1 and TRBJ2-3): KAGVTQTPRYLIKTRGQQVTLSCSPISGHRSVSWYQQTPGQGLQFLFEYFSETQRNKGNFPGRFSGRQFSNSRSEMNVSTLELGDSALYLCASSPATDTQYFGPGTRLTVL.

This clone was detected a few times. The chain's CDR3 is CASSEDSEQYF. In DNA form, the CDR3 reads TGCGCCAGCAGCGAGGACAGTGAGCAGTACTTC. The V gene is TRBV5-1, the J gene TRBJ2-7, with TRBD1 as a possible D gene (6 bases). The CDR3 contains 11 residues. V lost 4 bases to trimming and J lost 7 bases, with 9 bases between them. Germline lookup yields CDR1 SGHRS and CDR2 YFSETQ.